What follows is one T cell receptor beta chain and its context. Antigen unknown. The CDR3 runs to 16 residues. Looked up from germline, CDR1 is PRHDT and CDR2 is FYEKMQ (reference sequence). V dropped 0 bases and J dropped 0; count of bases not matched to a gene: 1. This sample's treatment: 15 Gy SBRT to primary tumor, nephrectomy 4 weeks later. The patient's renal cell carcinoma had clear cell pathology. This record belongs to a study of radiation and T cells in renal cell carcinoma. Whole-study findings and limits: Sampling covered only roughly 0.91 g of each tumor. Compared with controls, irradiated tumors showed greater TCR clonality. In blood, top tumor clones expanded by 2 weeks, shrinking by 4.

The table came from immunoSEQ multiplex PCR; TCRdb's copy has only in-frame clones and leaves some out. The table records 16,000 or so clones, approximately 48% of them present only once. The receptor comes from a woman aged 60-75 years with renal cell carcinoma. The V gene is TRBV13, the J gene TRBJ2-3; 9 bases line up with TRBD2. The sample in question was tumor tissue, obtained from a patient whose treatment included radiotherapy and nephrectomy. The CDR3 protein is CASSLGLAGSTDTQYF. CDR3 sequence (DNA): TGTGCCAGCAGCTTAGGGCTAGCGGGAAGCACAGATACGCAGTATTTT.